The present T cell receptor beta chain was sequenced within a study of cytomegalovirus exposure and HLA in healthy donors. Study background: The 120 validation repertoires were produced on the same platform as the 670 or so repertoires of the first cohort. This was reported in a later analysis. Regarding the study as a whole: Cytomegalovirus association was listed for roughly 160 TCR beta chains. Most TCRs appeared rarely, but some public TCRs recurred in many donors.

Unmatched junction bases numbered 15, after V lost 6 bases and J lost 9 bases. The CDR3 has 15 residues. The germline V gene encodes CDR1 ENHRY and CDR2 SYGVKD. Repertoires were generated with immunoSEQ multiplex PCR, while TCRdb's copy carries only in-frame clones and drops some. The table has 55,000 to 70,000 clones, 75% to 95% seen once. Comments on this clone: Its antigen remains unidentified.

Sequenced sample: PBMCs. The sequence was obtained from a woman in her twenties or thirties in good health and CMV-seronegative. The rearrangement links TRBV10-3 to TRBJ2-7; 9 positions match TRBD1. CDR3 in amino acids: CAIRGSDRGYEGQYF. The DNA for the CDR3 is TGTGCCATCAGGGGCTCGGACAGGGGATACGAGGGGCAGTACTTC.